This entry lists 28 T cell receptor beta chains sequenced from one sample in a study of identical twins (dated by TCRdb to between 2015 and 2016). The protocol used for the library was 5' RACE. This sample was sequenced with an Illumina HiSeq 2000. TCRdb reworked the public reads: Q25 trimming with fastp, MiXCR clone assembly, productive beta chains retained. Rows merge per CDR3 protein into single entries with the most common DNA and genes. This sample has 1,800,000 or so distinct CDR3 sequences in its table, and 32% of those were observed once. 0.25% to 0.3% of the sample belongs to the ten largest clones. The sequenced sample consisted of cord blood. Receptor source: a newborn girl in good health.

This clonotype was seen more than once but under ten times. The chain is built from TRBV20-1 and TRBJ2-3; 11 bases agree with TRBD2. The CDR3 spans 15 residues. Trimming at V came to 5 bases and at J to 2 bases, leaving 6 bases not matched to a gene. Germline CDR1 is DFQATT and CDR2 is SNEGSKA (reference sequence). CDR3 sequence reads: CSALRLAGPTDTQYF. In DNA form, the CDR3 reads TGCAGTGCTTTAAGACTAGCGGGGCCCACAGATACGCAGTATTTT.

This clonotype was seen more than once but under ten times. V usage is TRBV14 and J usage is TRBJ1-5, with D perhaps TRBD1 (5 bases). Trimming left V 5 bases short and J 4 bases short, with 15 bases between. This CDR3 comprises 15 residues. Germline CDR1 is SGHDN and CDR2 is FVKESK. The DNA for the CDR3 is TGTGCCAGCAGCTTCCTCGGGACGCCGAATCAGCCCCAGCATTTT. This encodes CASSFLGTPNQPQHF.

The V and J genes are TRBV20-1 and TRBJ1-6, with D perhaps matching TRBD1 (5 bases). V was clipped by 3 bases and J by 3 bases, with 12 bases between them. CDR1 DFQATT and CDR2 SNEGSKA come from the germline V gene (reference sequence). The CDR3 extends over 15 amino acids. The CDR3 DNA reads TGCAGTGCTAGTTCGGGGACTAACTATAATTCACCCCTCCACTTT. Protein: CSASSGTNYNSPLHF.

This clonotype was detected only a few times. This chain joins TRBV5-6 and TRBJ1-2, with D possibly being TRBD1 (5 bases). CDR3 length: 19 residues. The V end lost 1 base, the J end lost 0 bases, and 22 bases lay between the germline ends. In germline, CDR1 is SGHDT, CDR2 YYEEEE. CDR3 sequence (DNA): TGTGCCAGCAGCTTGTGGGGCCGAACTTCACGGGTCACTAACTATGGCTACACCTTC. This sequence encodes CASSLWGRTSRVTNYGYTF.

The chain combines TRBV20-1 with TRBJ2-3, with 10 nucleotides matching TRBD2. Germline V gene data show CDR1 as DFQATT and CDR2 as SNEGSKA (reference sequence). This CDR3 contains 19 residues. J gave up 0 bases and V 4 bases, and 16 bases lay outside the gene matches. The CDR3 protein is CSATFIKREGTFSTDTQYF. In DNA form, the CDR3 reads TGCAGTGCTACATTCATAAAGCGGGAGGGTACCTTTAGCACAGATACGCAGTATTTT.

The chain recombines TRBV29-1 with TRBJ1-2; 9 positions match TRBD1. Trimming took 1 base from V and 7 from J; bases not matched to a gene: 1. Germline assignment: CDR1 SQVTM and CDR2 ANQGSEA. CDR3 length equals 12 residues. The CDR3 bases are TGCAGCGTTGAAGGGGGACAGGGTGGCTACACCTTC. It yields the protein CSVEGGQGGYTF.

V gene TRBV29-1 combines with J gene TRBJ1-1; TRBD1 matches 8 bases. The CDR3 runs 17 residues. Germline trimming cut 2 bases from V and 3 bases from J; bases unmatched to any gene: 14. From germline, CDR1 is SQVTM and CDR2 ANQGSEA. In DNA, the CDR3 is TGCAGCGTTGAATTATCGCCCGTAGACAGGGGACACACTGAAGCTTTCTTT. This translates into CSVELSPVDRGHTEAFF.

The chain is built from TRBV6-2 or TRBV6-3 and TRBJ1-2; D is unclear. Germline V gene data show CDR1 as MNHEY and CDR2 as SVGEGT. The CDR3 contains 13 residues. V was clipped by 2 bases and J by 2 bases, with 6 bases between them. The CDR3, as DNA: TGTGCCAGCAGTTACAGGCAGAACTATGGCTACACCTTC. This codes for CASSYRQNYGYTF.

The chain uses TRBV10-3 and TRBJ2-7, with 7 bases fitting TRBD1. V was clipped by 7 bases and J by 0 bases; unmatched bases: 15. Germline CDR1 ENHRY, CDR2 SYGVKD. This CDR3 comprises 17 residues. The CDR3 protein is CAIKFGQGDSDSYEQYF. The DNA of the CDR3 is TGTGCCATCAAATTCGGTCAGGGGGACAGCGACTCCTACGAGCAGTACTTC.

This clonotype was detected only once. The V gene is TRBV20-1, the J gene TRBJ2-7; a possible D gene is TRBD2 (6 bases). The better agreement between TRBJ2-5 and the DNA end casts doubt on the J call. Germline loops: CDR1 DFQATT, CDR2 SNEGSKA (reference sequence). The CDR3 covers 16 residues. CDR3 sequence reads: CSASIPRSGVSETQYF. The CDR3 nucleotides are TGCAGTGCTAGTATTCCCCGTTCGGGGGTGTCAGAGACCCAGTACTTC.

The chain recombines TRBV4-1 with TRBJ2-7; TRBD2 might be the D (6 bases). The germline CDR1 and CDR2 sequences are MGHRA and YSYEKL. The CDR3 runs 15 residues. Between the trimmed V and J ends, which lost 2 bases and 2 bases, there was a span of 13 bases. CDR3 DNA sequence: TGCGCCAGCAGCCAATCGCGGGGCACCACCTACGAGCAGTACTTC. Translating it yields CASSQSRGTTYEQYF.

V usage is TRBV20-1 and J usage is TRBJ1-4; D uncertain. This CDR3 has 15 amino acids. Deletions cut 1 base from V and 13 bases from J, with 22 bases between. Per germline, CDR1 DFQATT and CDR2 SNEGSKA (reference sequence). Written as DNA, the CDR3 is TGCAGTGCTAGAGGAGCGGTCGAGACGCCCGAAGGACTGTTTTTT. Protein sequence: CSARGAVETPEGLFF.

The J gene is TRBJ1-2, the V gene TRBV7-9; no definite D call. V was trimmed by 1 base and J by 1 base, leaving 13 bases between them. This CDR3 is built from 16 residues. From germline, CDR1 is SEHNR and CDR2 FQNEAQ (reference sequence). CDR3 sequence reads: CASSLGRHIINYGYTF. In DNA form, the CDR3 reads TGTGCCAGCAGCTTAGGCCGACACATAATTAACTATGGCTACACCTTC. The full variable domain, with the rest looked up from reference TRBV7-9 and TRBJ1-2, is DTGVSQNPRHKITKRGQNVTFRCDPISEHNRLYWYRQTLGQGPEFLTYFQNEAQLEKSRLLSDRFSAERPKGSFSTLEIQRTEQGDSAMYLCASSLGRHIINYGYTFGSGTRLTVV.

This clonotype was counted at least ten times. This chain connects TRBV12-3 or TRBV12-4 to TRBJ1-2; 7 bases fit TRBD1. With 7 bases clipped from V and 6 bases from J, the junction kept 8 bases outside the gene matches. The CDR3 length is 13 residues. CDR3 in amino acids: CASNRDSANGYTF. In DNA, the CDR3 is TGTGCCAGCAATCGGGACAGTGCTAATGGCTACACCTTC.

The gene calls are TRBV20-1 and TRBJ2-5; D is perhaps TRBD2 (6 bases). The CDR3 contains 16 residues. Germline V CDR1 and CDR2: DFQATT, SNEGSKA (reference sequence). Trimming removed 4 bases at V and 2 bases at J, with 20 bases between. In DNA form, the CDR3 reads TGCAGTGCTAACAACCAACCGGGACTTCGGCAAGAGACCCAGTACTTC. This codes for CSANNQPGLRQETQYF.

J is TRBJ2-1 and V is TRBV14; unclear D gene. V was pared by 1 base and J by 8 bases, with 6 bases between. The CDR3 has 12 amino acids. The germline V gene encodes CDR1 SGHDN and CDR2 FVKESK. In DNA, the CDR3 is TGTGCCAGCAGCCAAGTAATCTATGAGCAGTTCTTC. Its translation is CASSQVIYEQFF.

The J gene is TRBJ2-1, the V gene TRBV25-1; a weak D match, TRBD2 (6 bases). The CDR3 is 19 residues long. CDR1 and CDR2 from the germline V gene are MGHDK and SYGVNS. V lost 4 bases, J lost 0 bases, and 22 bases lay in between. Written as DNA, the CDR3 is TGTGCCAGCAGTGCCCGACTTCTCGGATTGGGGGGCTCCTACAATGAGCAGTTCTTC. Residues: CASSARLLGLGGSYNEQFF.

The rearrangement uses TRBV6-5 and TRBJ2-1; TRBD1 is a possible D gene (5 bases). The CDR3 sequence is 16 residues long. Germline lookup yields CDR1 MNHEY and CDR2 SVGAGI. Trimming pared 1 base from V and 7 bases from J, leaving 17 bases between. The CDR3 bases are TGTGCCAGCAGTTACTTCGGCGGAACAGGAGTAAATGAGCAGTTCTTC. It is translated as CASSYFGGTGVNEQFF.

Only a few counts were recorded for this clonotype. This rearrangement joins TRBV10-3 to TRBJ2-4; 8 bases agree with TRBD1. J was trimmed by 1 base and V by 6 bases; bases with no gene match: 11. The length of the CDR3 is 17 residues. Germline V gives CDR1 ENHRY, CDR2 SYGVKD. The DNA for the CDR3 is TGTGCCATCAGCCAGGGGGCGGGAAGGTACGCCAAAAACATTCAGTACTTC. Its translation: CAISQGAGRYAKNIQYF.

The rearrangement uses TRBV7-9 and TRBJ2-5, with 7 bases that match TRBD1. The length of the CDR3 is 16 residues. Germline V gene sequence: CDR1 SEHNR, CDR2 FQNEAQ (reference sequence). The junction had 15 bases not matched to a gene; V was cut back by 7 bases and J by 4 bases. CDR3 bases: TGTGCCAGCACCACCATCCGACAGGGTTCGGGAGAGACCCAGTACTTC. Translating it yields CASTTIRQGSGETQYF.

In this sample, this clonotype turned up many times. This chain connects TRBV25-1 to TRBJ2-1, with D perhaps given as TRBD1 or TRBD2 (6 bases each). Germline assignment: CDR1 MGHDK and CDR2 SYGVNS. Trimming shortened V by 4 bases and J by 2 bases, and 9 bases separated the two germline ends. The CDR3 runs 14 residues. The CDR3 sequence is CASSGGTTYNEQFF. CDR3 bases: TGTGCCAGCAGTGGCGGGACAACCTACAATGAGCAGTTCTTC.

The gene calls are TRBV5-1 and TRBJ2-5, with 8 bases that match TRBD1. V dropped 4 bases and J dropped 11; count of bases not matched to a gene: 19. Per the germline V gene, CDR1 is SGHRS and CDR2 is YFSETQ. CDR3 length: 16 amino acids. The CDR3 spells CASSQMTGVKGNEQYF. CDR3 bases: TGCGCCAGCAGCCAGATGACAGGGGTAAAGGGCAATGAGCAGTACTTC.

The V call is TRBV7-9, the J call TRBJ2-3; TRBD2 is a possible D gene (6 bases). Trimming took 1 base from V and 1 from J, leaving 9 bases between them. CDR1 SEHNR and CDR2 FQNEAQ come from the germline V gene (reference sequence). The CDR3 loop spans 15 amino acids. The CDR3 DNA reads as TGTGCCAGCAGCTTAGAGTCGGGGGGCACAGATACGCAGTATTTT. Translated, it gives CASSLESGGTDTQYF.

This clonotype was seen only a few times. The chain uses TRBV29-1 and TRBJ2-5, with 9 bases aligning to TRBD2. This CDR3 region has 15 residues. V lost 2 bases to trimming and J lost 5 bases; unmatched junction nucleotides: 9. Germline CDR1 is SQVTM and CDR2 is ANQGSEA. CDR3 region: CSVENIAGDRETQYF. CDR3 in DNA: TGCAGCGTTGAAAATATAGCGGGGGACCGCGAGACCCAGTACTTC.

The chain recombines TRBV5-1 with TRBJ2-5; D is possibly TRBD1 (5 bases). There are 19 residues in the CDR3. Trimming pared 6 bases from V and 11 bases from J, leaving 38 bases between. Germline V gives CDR1 SGHRS, CDR2 YFSETQ. The CDR3 nucleotides are TGCGCCAGCACCAAATCGGGCAGGGCATTAGCTTCGACCTACAATGAGCAGTACTTC. Protein: CASTKSGRALASTYNEQYF.

The chain recombines TRBV6-2 or TRBV6-3 with TRBJ2-1, with unresolved D. CDR1 is MNHEY and CDR2 is SVGEGT in the germline V gene. This CDR3 is 11 amino acids long. Trimming left V 4 bases short and J 8 bases short, with 6 bases between. CDR3 in DNA: TGTGCCAGCAGTTTTACGCATGAGCAGTTCTTC. As protein: CASSFTHEQFF.

Only a few counts were recorded for this clonotype. The rearrangement uses TRBV6-5 and TRBJ2-7; TRBD2 matches at 10 bases. CDR3 length: 15 amino acids. Germline V gene sequence: CDR1 MNHEY, CDR2 SVGAGI. V shed 2 bases and J 3 bases; nucleotides not matched to a gene: 4. CDR3 nucleotides: TGTGCCAGCAGTTACCTTAGCGGGAGGATCTACGAGCAGTACTTC. It translates to CASSYLSGRIYEQYF.

In DNA, the CDR3 is TGTGCCAGCTCCTGGGGGCAGGGGATTTGGGAAAAACTGTTTTTT. Its protein is CASSWGQGIWEKLFF. V gene TRBV28 combines with J gene TRBJ1-4, with a weak D call TRBD1 (6 bases). Trimming left V 8 bases short and J 8 bases short, with 21 bases between. CDR1 MDHEN and CDR2 SYDVKM come from the germline V gene. The CDR3 is 15 amino acids.